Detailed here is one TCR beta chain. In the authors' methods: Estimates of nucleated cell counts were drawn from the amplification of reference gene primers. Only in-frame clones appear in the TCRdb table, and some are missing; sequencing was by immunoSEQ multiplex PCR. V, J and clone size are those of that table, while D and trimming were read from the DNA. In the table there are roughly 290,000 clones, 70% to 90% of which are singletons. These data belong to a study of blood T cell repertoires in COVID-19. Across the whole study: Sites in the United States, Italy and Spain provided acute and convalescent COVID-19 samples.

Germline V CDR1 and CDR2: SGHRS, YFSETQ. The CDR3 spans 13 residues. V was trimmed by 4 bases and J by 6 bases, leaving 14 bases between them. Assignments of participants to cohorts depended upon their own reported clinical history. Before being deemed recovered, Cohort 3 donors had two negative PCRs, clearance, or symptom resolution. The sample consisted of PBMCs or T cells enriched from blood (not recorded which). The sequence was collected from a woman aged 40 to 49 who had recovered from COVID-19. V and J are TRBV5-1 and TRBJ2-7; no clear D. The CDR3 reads CASSQTPQFEQYF. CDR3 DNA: TGCGCCAGCAGCCAAACGCCACAGTTCGAGCAGTACTTC.